This TCR beta chain was documented in a study of T-cell reconstitution after alpha-beta-depleted transplantation in children. Study-level findings and limits: The main origin of T-cell counts and diversity one year after transplant was newly produced T cells. Some patients owed their high day-60 TCRbeta diversity to surviving recipient T cells and thymic progenitors. Several hundred expanded graft clones reportedly gave rise to the alpha-beta T cells present about two months after transplant.

CDR3 size: 16 residues. Germline V gene data show CDR1 as SGHTA and CDR2 as FQGNSA. Deletions cut 5 bases from V and 4 bases from J, with 18 bases between. About this clonotype: As yet, its antigen is unknown.

A library of TCRbeta sequences, prepared with unique molecular identifiers, was generated. MiXCR, run by TCRdb on the PCR reads, gives a single entry per CDR3 protein. The sample has around 370,000 distinct CDR3 sequences, about a sixth seen once. This sequence was found in a male patient aged 2 to 9 who had a stem cell transplant for acute lymphoblastic leukemia, so the T cells may come from the graft donor. The V and J genes are TRBV7-2 and TRBJ1-5; D not resolved. Sequences were derived from PBMCs, mostly from graft donor cells, sampled 360 days after TCRalphabeta/CD19-depleted stem cell transplant. Here the CDR3 reads CASSPWGVGSNQPQHF. CDR3 nucleotide sequence: TGTGCCAGCAGCCCCTGGGGAGTCGGGTCTAATCAGCCCCAGCATTTT.